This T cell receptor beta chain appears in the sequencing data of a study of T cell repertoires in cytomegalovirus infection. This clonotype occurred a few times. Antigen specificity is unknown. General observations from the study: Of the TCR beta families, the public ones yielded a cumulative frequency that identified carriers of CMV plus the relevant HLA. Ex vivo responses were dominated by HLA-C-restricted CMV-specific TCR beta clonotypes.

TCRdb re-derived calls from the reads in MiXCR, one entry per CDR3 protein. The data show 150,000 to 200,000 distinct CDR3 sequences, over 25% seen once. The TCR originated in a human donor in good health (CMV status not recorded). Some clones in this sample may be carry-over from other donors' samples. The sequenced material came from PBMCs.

The CDR3 region is CASSLGGVQSTDTQYF. The CDR3 bases are TGTGCCAGCAGTTTGGGCGGGGTCCAATCCACAGATACGCAGTATTTT. The chain carries TRBV6-6 and TRBJ2-3, with D possibly TRBD2 on 6 matching bases. Looked up from germline, CDR1 is MNHNY and CDR2 is SVGAGI (reference sequence). V dropped 4 bases and J dropped 2 bases, with 16 bases sitting between them. CDR3 length equals 16 residues.